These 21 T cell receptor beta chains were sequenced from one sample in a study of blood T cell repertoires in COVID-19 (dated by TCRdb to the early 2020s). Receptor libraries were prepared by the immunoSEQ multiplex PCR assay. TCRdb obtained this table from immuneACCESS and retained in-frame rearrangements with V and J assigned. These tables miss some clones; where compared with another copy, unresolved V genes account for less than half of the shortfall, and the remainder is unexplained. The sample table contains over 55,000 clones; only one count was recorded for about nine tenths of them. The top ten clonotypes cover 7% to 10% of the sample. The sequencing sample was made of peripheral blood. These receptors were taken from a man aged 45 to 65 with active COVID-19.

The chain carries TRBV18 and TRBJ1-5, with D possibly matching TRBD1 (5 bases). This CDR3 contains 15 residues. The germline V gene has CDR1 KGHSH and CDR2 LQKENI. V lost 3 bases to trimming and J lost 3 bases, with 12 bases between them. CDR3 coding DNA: TGTGCCAGCTCACCTCTCCGGGGGGACAATCAGCCCCAGCATTTT. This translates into CASSPLRGDNQPQHF.

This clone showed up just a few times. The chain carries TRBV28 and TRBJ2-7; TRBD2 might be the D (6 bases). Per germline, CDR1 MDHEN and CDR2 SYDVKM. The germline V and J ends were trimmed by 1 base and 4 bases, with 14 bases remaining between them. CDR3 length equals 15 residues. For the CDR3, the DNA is TGTGCCAGCAGTTTATCGTCCCGGAGGGTGTACGAGCAGTACTTC. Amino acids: CASSLSSRRVYEQYF.

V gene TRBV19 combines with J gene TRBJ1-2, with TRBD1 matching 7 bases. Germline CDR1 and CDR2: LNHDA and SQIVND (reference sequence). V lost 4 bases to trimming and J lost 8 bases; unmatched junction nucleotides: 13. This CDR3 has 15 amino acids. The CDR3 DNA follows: TGTGCCAGTAGTAGGCGACCGGGACAGTCCGACGGCTACACCTTC. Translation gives CASSRRPGQSDGYTF.

In nucleotides, the CDR3 is TGTGCCAGCAGTGAACGAGAATCTAGCGGGAGTTCGCCTCGATCCTACAATGAGCAGTTCTTC. Its translation is CASSERESSGSSPRSYNEQFF. The V and J genes are TRBV6-1 and TRBJ2-1, with 10 bases identical to TRBD2. This CDR3 has 21 amino acids. Germline CDR1 reads MNHNS; CDR2 reads SASEGT. The V segment lost 2 bases and the J segment 1 base; nucleotides outside the gene matches: 17.

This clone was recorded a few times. The CDR3 here is CASSSQAAGTGGGYTF. The CDR3 nucleotides are TGTGCCAGCAGTTCCCAAGCCGCTGGGACAGGGGGAGGCTACACCTTC. The J gene is TRBJ1-2, the V gene TRBV6-5; 11 positions match TRBD1. Germline CDR1 and CDR2: MNHEY and SVGAGI. V lost 4 bases, J lost 8 bases, and 12 bases stayed unmatched. This CDR3 contains 16 residues.

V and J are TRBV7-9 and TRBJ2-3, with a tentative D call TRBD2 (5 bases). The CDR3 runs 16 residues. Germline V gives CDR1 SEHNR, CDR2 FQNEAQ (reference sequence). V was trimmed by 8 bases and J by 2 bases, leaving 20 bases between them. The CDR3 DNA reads TGTGCCAGCGCCGCCCGACTAACGGTCCCCACAGATACGCAGTATTTT. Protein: CASAARLTVPTDTQYF.

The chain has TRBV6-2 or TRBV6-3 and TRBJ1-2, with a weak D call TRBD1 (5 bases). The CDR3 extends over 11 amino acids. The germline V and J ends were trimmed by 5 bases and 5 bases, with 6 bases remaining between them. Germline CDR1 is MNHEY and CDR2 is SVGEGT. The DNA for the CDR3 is TGTGCCAGCAGTCCAGGGTATGGCTACACCTTC. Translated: CASSPGYGYTF.

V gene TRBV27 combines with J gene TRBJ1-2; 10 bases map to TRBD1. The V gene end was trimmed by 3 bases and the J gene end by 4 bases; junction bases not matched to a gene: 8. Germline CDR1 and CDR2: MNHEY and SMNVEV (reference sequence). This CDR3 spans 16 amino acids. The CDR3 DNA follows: TGTGCCAGCAGTTTGGCCAGGACAGGGGGTGGCTATGGCTACACCTTC. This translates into CASSLARTGGGYGYTF.

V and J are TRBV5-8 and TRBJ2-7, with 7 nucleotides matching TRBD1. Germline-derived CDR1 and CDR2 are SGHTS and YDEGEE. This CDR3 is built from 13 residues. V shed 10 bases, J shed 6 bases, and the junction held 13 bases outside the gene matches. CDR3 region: CAEGAQLVGEQYF. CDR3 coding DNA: TGTGCCGAGGGGGCCCAATTAGTTGGCGAGCAGTACTTC.

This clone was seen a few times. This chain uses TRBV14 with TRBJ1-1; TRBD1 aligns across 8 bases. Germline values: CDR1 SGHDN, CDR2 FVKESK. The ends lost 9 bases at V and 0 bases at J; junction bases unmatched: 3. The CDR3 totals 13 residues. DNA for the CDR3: TGTGCCAGTGGACAGGGTTTGAACACTGAAGCTTTCTTT. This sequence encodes CASGQGLNTEAFF.

CDR3 amino acids: CASSLRVPSTEAFF. The CDR3 nucleotides are TGTGCCAGCAGCTTACGGGTCCCGAGCACTGAAGCTTTCTTT. The rearrangement joins TRBV7-9 to TRBJ1-1, with no clear D. Germline V gene sequence: CDR1 SEHNR, CDR2 FQNEAQ (reference sequence). The CDR3 contains 14 residues. V dropped 2 bases and J dropped 4 bases, with 11 bases sitting between them.

The chain's CDR3 is CASSQSRGTEQFF. In DNA form, the CDR3 reads TGTGCCAGCAGCCAATCTAGGGGAACCGAGCAGTTCTTC. This chain connects TRBV3-1 (or the pseudogene TRBV3-2) to TRBJ2-1; D is perhaps TRBD1 (5 bases). The CDR3 has 13 amino acids. The germline gives CDR1 LGHDT, CDR2 YNNKEL (reference sequence). V was cut by 2 bases and J by 10 bases, with 12 bases left in between.

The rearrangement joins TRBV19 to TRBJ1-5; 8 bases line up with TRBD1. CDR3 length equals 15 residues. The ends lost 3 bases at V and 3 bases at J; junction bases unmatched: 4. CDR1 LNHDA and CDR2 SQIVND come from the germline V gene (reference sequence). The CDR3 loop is CASSINRGNNQPQHF. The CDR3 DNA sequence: TGTGCCAGTAGTATTAACAGGGGGAACAATCAGCCCCAGCATTTT.

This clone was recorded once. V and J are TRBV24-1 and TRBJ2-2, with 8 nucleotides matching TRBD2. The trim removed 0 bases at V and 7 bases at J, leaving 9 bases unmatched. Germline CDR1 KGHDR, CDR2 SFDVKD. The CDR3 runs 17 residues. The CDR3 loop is CATSDLNSAGGHGELFF. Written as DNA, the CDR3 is TGTGCCACCAGTGATTTGAATTCGGCGGGGGGCCACGGGGAGCTGTTTTTT.

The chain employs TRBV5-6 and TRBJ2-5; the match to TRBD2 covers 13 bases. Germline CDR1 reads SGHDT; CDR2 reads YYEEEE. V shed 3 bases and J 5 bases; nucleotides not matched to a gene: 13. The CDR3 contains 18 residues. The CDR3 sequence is CASSSFSTSGGPQETQYF. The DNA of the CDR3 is TGTGCCAGCAGCTCCTTCTCGACTAGCGGGGGGCCCCAGGAGACCCAGTACTTC.

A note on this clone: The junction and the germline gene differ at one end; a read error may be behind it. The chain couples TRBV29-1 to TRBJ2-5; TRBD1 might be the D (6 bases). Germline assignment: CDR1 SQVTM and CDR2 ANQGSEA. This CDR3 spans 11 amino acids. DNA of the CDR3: TGTGCCCAGGGGACCGCAGAGACCCAGTACTTC. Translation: CAQGTAETQYF.

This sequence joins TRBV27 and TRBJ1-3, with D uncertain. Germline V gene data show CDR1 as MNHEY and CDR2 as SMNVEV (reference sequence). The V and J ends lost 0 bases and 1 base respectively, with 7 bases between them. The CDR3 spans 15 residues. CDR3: CASSLSVASGNTIYF. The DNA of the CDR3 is TGTGCCAGCAGTTTATCGGTGGCATCTGGAAACACCATATATTTT.

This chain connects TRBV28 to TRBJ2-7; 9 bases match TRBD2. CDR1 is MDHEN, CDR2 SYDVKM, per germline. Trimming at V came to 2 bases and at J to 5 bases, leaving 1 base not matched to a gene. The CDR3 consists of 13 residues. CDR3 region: CASSLKREDEQYF. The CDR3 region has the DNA TGTGCCAGCAGTTTAAAGCGGGAGGACGAGCAGTACTTC.

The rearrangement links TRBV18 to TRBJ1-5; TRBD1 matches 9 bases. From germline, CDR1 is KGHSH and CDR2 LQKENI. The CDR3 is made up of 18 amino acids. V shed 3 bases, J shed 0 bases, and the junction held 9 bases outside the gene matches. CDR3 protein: CASSPGGTGGYSNQPQHF. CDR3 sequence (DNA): TGTGCCAGCTCACCGGGGGGAACAGGGGGCTATAGCAATCAGCCCCAGCATTTT.

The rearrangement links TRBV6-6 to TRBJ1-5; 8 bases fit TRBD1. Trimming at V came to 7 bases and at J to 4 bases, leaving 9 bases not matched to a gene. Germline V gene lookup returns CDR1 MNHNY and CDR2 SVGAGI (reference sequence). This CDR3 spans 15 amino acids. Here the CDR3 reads CASISGQGSNQPQHF. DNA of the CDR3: TGTGCCAGCATCTCAGGACAGGGCTCGAATCAGCCCCAGCATTTT.

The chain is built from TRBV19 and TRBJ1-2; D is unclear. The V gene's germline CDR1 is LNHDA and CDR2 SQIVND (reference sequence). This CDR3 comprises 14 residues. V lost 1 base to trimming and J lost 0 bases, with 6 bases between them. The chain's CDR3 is CASSIGGANYGYTF. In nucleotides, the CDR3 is TGTGCCAGTAGTATAGGCGGCGCTAACTATGGCTACACCTTC.